These T cell receptor beta chains were read from a single sample in a study of regulatory T cells in long-lasting Graves disease. TCRdb redid the calling of the multiplex PCR reads with MiXCR, one entry per CDR3 protein. Here the sample spans about 660,000 distinct CDR3 sequences, 25% to 35% being singletons. Here the sequenced sample was peripheral blood mononuclear cells (PBMCs), taken when the disease was refractory, from a patient treated with antithyroid drugs. The origin of the receptors is a female donor with Graves disease. CDR3s leave out the opening cysteine and the closing phenylalanine or tryptophan.

v_call	j_call	cdr3_aa
TRBV18	TRBJ2-5	ASSPIAGGIQETQY
TRBV6-1	TRBJ1-6	ASRTESSYNSPLH
TRBV12-3/TRBV12-4	TRBJ1-1	ASTWTTEGPEAF
TRBV2	TRBJ1-4	ASSEASWGVGDEKLF
TRBV6-5	TRBJ2-1	ASSSPRRGTRSNNEQF
TRBV3-1	TRBJ2-7	ASSQGGTDYEQY
TRBV28	TRBJ1-5	ATLLRDGSNQPQH
TRBV6-1	TRBJ2-7	ASSEGLDYEQY
TRBV6-1	TRBJ1-1	ASRPQQNTYTEAF
TRBV20-1	TRBJ1-5	SASDTGLGQPQH
TRBV14	TRBJ2-7	ASSQLVEGTYEQY
TRBV20-1	TRBJ2-5	SARDGISETQY
TRBV10-3	TRBJ1-5	AISESTGGVDQPQH
TRBV3-1	TRBJ2-7	ASSPTGVYEQY
TRBV29-1	TRBJ1-2	SVDDPRTGGFGGYT
TRBV12-3/TRBV12-4	TRBJ1-1	ASSLEGRQGVTEAF
TRBV12-3/TRBV12-4	TRBJ1-5	ASTLGLGNQPQH
TRBV7-9	TRBJ1-2	ASSGPLTGGYT
TRBV5-4	TRBJ1-4	ASSSDRGVEKLF
TRBV7-9	TRBJ1-5	ASSPYRVDQPQH
TRBV25-1	TRBJ1-2	ASSERGRSVNYGYT
TRBV5-1	TRBJ1-2	ASSLVLRGRGHYGYT
TRBV3-1	TRBJ2-2	ASSQDLTSGRIPNTGELF
TRBV12-3/TRBV12-4	TRBJ1-6	ASSFTEYNSPLH
TRBV5-1	TRBJ1-2	ASTSPGQVGGYT
TRBV20-1	TRBJ1-1	SAATGANTEAF
TRBV9	TRBJ1-1	ASSGVTNTEAF
TRBV2	TRBJ1-1	ASSEAAGRGNTEAF
TRBV20-1	TRBJ2-3	SANGLAGVGSTDTQY
TRBV2	TRBJ2-5	ASSVQGSQETQY
TRBV12-5	TRBJ1-1	ASGPLRAEAF
TRBV2	TRBJ1-1	ASSDPRVPRPAF
TRBV7-3	TRBJ2-5	ASSLVQGVEQETQY
TRBV27	TRBJ2-2	ASRPNGRFSFLTGELF
TRBV6-1	TRBJ2-2	ASRGLDRGGTGELF
TRBV29-1	TRBJ2-2	SARTTNTGELF
TRBV20-1	TRBJ1-5	SARGLDRANQPQH
TRBV10-3	TRBJ1-6	AINTGDSPLH
TRBV7-3	TRBJ2-7	ASSFGRTTYEQY
TRBV7-9	TRBJ1-2	ASSFKTEGTTDGYT
TRBV18	TRBJ1-1	ASSGDTEAF
TRBV20-1	TRBJ1-1	SARSTGYTEAF
TRBV19	TRBJ1-2	ASSITLGLHT
TRBV11-2	TRBJ2-6	ASSLGLGFGQAGANVLT
TRBV5-4	TRBJ1-1	ASSLRGAGANTEAF
TRBV30	TRBJ1-2	AWSVGVLGGYT
TRBV9	TRBJ1-1	ASSVLPGDTEAF